The rows below give T cell receptor beta chains drawn from one sample of a study of vaccination and CD4 T cells after COVID-19. These receptors have no identified antigens. TCRdb independently ran MiXCR on the PCR reads; one entry per CDR3 protein. The sample includes 20,000 to 25,000 distinct CDR3 sequences, around 30% of them seen just once. Sequencing was performed on CD4+ T cells from blood, cultured in vitro, taken about 7 months after SARS-CoV-2 vaccination. The receptors come from a human donor who had recovered from COVID-19. CDR3s include the opening cysteine and the closing phenylalanine or tryptophan. The order of the fields is CDR3 length, D gene, V gene, J gene, CDR3 protein. The D gene is left open where the match is weak.

length: 16; D: TRBD1; V: TRBV19; J: TRBJ1-6; CDR3: CASSIEGWTGNSPLHF
length: 17; D: TRBD2; V: TRBV6-2/TRBV6-3; J: TRBJ2-5; CDR3: CASSYSISSGSRETQYF
length: 13; D: NA; V: TRBV6-1; J: TRBJ2-7; CDR3: CASSPTHLYEQYF
length: 14; D: NA; V: TRBV20-1; J: TRBJ2-2; CDR3: CSAIGPRNTGELFF
length: 11; D: TRBD1; V: TRBV11-1; J: TRBJ1-1; CDR3: CASSRTGEAFF
length: 14; D: NA; V: TRBV6-2/TRBV6-3; J: TRBJ2-1; CDR3: CASSYSPSTYEQFF
length: 18; D: TRBD2; V: TRBV24-1; J: TRBJ2-7; CDR3: CATSESGLAGGRHRKQYF
length: 15; D: TRBD2; V: TRBV20-1; J: TRBJ2-5; CDR3: CSAKGLAEGQETQYF
length: 17; D: NA; V: TRBV4-2; J: TRBJ2-7; CDR3: CASSQDMTPGVSYEQYF
length: 14; D: TRBD2; V: TRBV27; J: TRBJ2-5; CDR3: CASGTSGYQETQYF
length: 17; D: NA; V: TRBV6-1; J: TRBJ1-1; CDR3: CASSILANWQGRTEAFF
length: 17; D: TRBD1; V: TRBV29-1; J: TRBJ2-7; CDR3: CSVGYRGQKFSGHEQYF
length: 15; D: TRBD1; V: TRBV27; J: TRBJ2-7; CDR3: CASGPSRDRAYEQYF
length: 14; D: NA; V: TRBV20-1; J: TRBJ2-2; CDR3: CSASYGGDTGELFF
length: 13; D: NA; V: TRBV7-8; J: TRBJ2-5; CDR3: CASSYRDPRSQYF
length: 14; D: NA; V: TRBV20-1; J: TRBJ2-2; CDR3: CSAPLGTTTGELFF
length: 16; D: NA; V: TRBV25-1; J: TRBJ2-5; CDR3: CASSVTDSWYQETQYF
length: 13; D: NA; V: TRBV20-1; J: TRBJ2-7; CDR3: CSASGRNSYEQYF
length: 15; D: NA; V: TRBV7-8; J: TRBJ2-5; CDR3: CASKQRTADQETQYF
length: 14; D: NA; V: TRBV7-2; J: TRBJ2-3; CDR3: CASSLGRSTDTQYF
length: 17; D: TRBD2; V: TRBV20-1; J: TRBJ2-1; CDR3: CSAGTSGHSNSYNEQFF
length: 15; D: TRBD2; V: TRBV25-1; J: TRBJ2-7; CDR3: CASSAPGRAFDEQYF
length: 13; D: NA; V: TRBV6-2/TRBV6-3; J: TRBJ2-1; CDR3: CASSYLLRYEQFF
length: 17; D: NA; V: TRBV6-4; J: TRBJ2-7; CDR3: CASSDSFRDCLSYEQYF
length: 14; D: NA; V: TRBV20-1; J: TRBJ2-3; CDR3: CSASAGIGTDTQYF
length: 12; D: NA; V: TRBV28; J: TRBJ1-1; CDR3: CASSFDRTEAFF
length: 14; D: TRBD2; V: TRBV7-9; J: TRBJ2-5; CDR3: CASSLEGGFETQYF